This T cell receptor beta chain was documented in a study of OX40 agonist ivuxolimab in advanced cancers. Study background: Dose-escalation patients had hepatocellular carcinoma, melanoma, renal cell or head and neck cancer.

Per the germline V gene, CDR1 is SGHDN and CDR2 is FVKESK. CDR3 length: 14 amino acids. The V gene lost 0 bases and the J gene lost 12 bases, with 12 bases spanning the gap. Sequencing was performed with immunoSEQ multiplex PCR; in TCRdb, only in-frame clones are kept and a portion is missing. Of some 45,000 clones in the sample, 86% were seen once. The rearrangement uses TRBV14 and TRBJ1-6; tentative D call: TRBD1 (5 bases). The receptor was derived from an adult with an advanced solid tumor such as melanoma, head and neck, liver or kidney cancer. Source: CD4+ or CD8+ T cells sorted from blood, taken in a trial of the OX40 agonist ivuxolimab. The CDR3: CASSQEGRTRPLHF. CDR3 in DNA: TGTGCCAGCAGCCAAGAGGGTCGGACAAGACCCCTCCACTTT.